The clone carrying this T cell receptor (beta chain) was recorded only once. Using immunoSEQ multiplex PCR, the repertoire was profiled, and TCRdb retains in-frame clones only, with some absent. The sample holds fewer than 30,000 clones, more than 80% seen once. Germline CDR1 MGHRA, CDR2 YSYEKL. V was pared by 0 bases and J by 7 bases, with 4 bases between. The CDR3 totals 12 residues. This entry comes from a study of T cell changes during pregnancy in multiple sclerosis. The chain employs TRBV4-1 and TRBJ2-1, with unresolved D. Material: CD8+ T cells from peripheral blood mononuclear cells, obtained before pregnancy. This sequence originates from a female donor with multiple sclerosis, enrolled in a pregnancy study. CDR3 amino acids: CASSQDENEQFF. As DNA, the CDR3 is TGCGCCAGCAGCCAAGATGAGAATGAGCAGTTCTTC.